The next 17 T cell receptor beta chains were all read from a single sample in a study of cytomegalovirus exposure and HLA in healthy donors. 60 Vbeta and 13 Jbeta primers were used in PCR. Clones were sequenced by immunoSEQ multiplex PCR, and TCRdb holds only the in-frame ones, with some missing. The table records fewer than 350,000 clones, around nine tenths of them present only once. The specimen sequenced was PBMCs. These receptors were obtained from a woman aged 18 to 35 in good health and CMV-seronegative.

The CDR3, as DNA: TGTGCCAGCAGTGTCTTCCTCGTGTCAGGTTACGAGCAGTACTTC. It specifies CASSVFLVSGYEQYF. This chain links TRBV6-1 with TRBJ2-7, with D uncertain. The CDR3 length is 15 residues. V was clipped by 4 bases and J by 4 bases, with 17 bases between them. Germline CDR1 is MNHNS and CDR2 is SASEGT.

Points on this clone: This sample includes further DNA sequences coding for the same CDR3. The rearrangement uses TRBV15 and TRBJ1-4; D possibly corresponds to TRBD1 (6 bases). The germline CDR1 and CDR2 sequences are LNHNV and YYDKDF (reference sequence). Deletions cut 3 bases from V and 4 bases from J, with 9 bases between. This CDR3 has 14 residues. The CDR3 DNA follows: TGTGCCACCAGCAGGGGACAAGGTAATGAAAAACTGTTTTTT. Amino acids: CATSRGQGNEKLFF.

The genes are TRBV27 and TRBJ2-7; 9 bases match TRBD1. This CDR3 comprises 18 residues. In germline, CDR1 is MNHEY, CDR2 SMNVEV (reference sequence). V shed 2 bases and J 1 base; nucleotides not matched to a gene: 12. The DNA of the CDR3 is TGTGCCAGCAGTTTAGCCGCGGACAGGGGTTCCCAATCCTACGAGCAGTACTTC. It yields the protein CASSLAADRGSQSYEQYF.

With regard to this clone: Mismatch with germline at one junction end may stem from a read error. V and J are TRBV7-7 and TRBJ2-3, with 8 bases identical to TRBD2. CDR3 length equals 15 residues. The germline gives CDR1 SSHAT, CDR2 FNYEAQ (reference sequence). The CDR3 nucleotides are TGTGCTAGCAGCCCCTACGGGGGGGCCGCAGATACGCAGTATTTT. Translated, it gives CASSPYGGAADTQYF.

This clone appeared a single time. This rearrangement joins TRBV28 to TRBJ2-3; no clear D. CDR1 is MDHEN, CDR2 SYDVKM, per germline. The CDR3 consists of 12 residues. Deletions cut 4 bases from V and 3 bases from J, with 5 bases between. CDR3 coding DNA: TGTGCCAGCAGTTCCCGTACAGATACGCAGTATTTT. It is translated as CASSSRTDTQYF.

This chain connects TRBV7-3 to TRBJ1-1; 9 bases match TRBD1. Germline V gene sequence: CDR1 SGHTA, CDR2 FQGTGA. V shed 5 bases, J shed 1 base, and the junction held 2 bases outside the gene matches. The CDR3 sequence is 14 residues long. The CDR3, as DNA: TGTGCCAGCAGCGAACAGGGGGCGAACACTGAAGCTTTCTTT. This encodes CASSEQGANTEAFF.

V usage is TRBV27 and J usage is TRBJ1-1; 7 bases match TRBD1. CDR3 size: 14 residues. From germline, CDR1 is MNHEY and CDR2 SMNVEV (reference sequence). V lost 8 bases to trimming and J lost 0 bases; unmatched junction nucleotides: 6. The DNA of the CDR3 is TGTGCCAGCCGGCCCGACAGGGTGAACACTGAAGCTTTCTTT. Protein: CASRPDRVNTEAFF.

This clone was counted once. V is TRBV2 and J is TRBJ2-1, with TRBD2 identical over 11 bases. The germline gives CDR1 SNHLY, CDR2 FYNNEI. The CDR3 sequence is 15 residues long. The V segment lost 2 bases and the J segment 7 bases; nucleotides outside the gene matches: 4. In DNA, the CDR3 is TGTGCCAGCAGTGAACTAGCGGGGGGCATTAATGAGCAGTTCTTC. Residues: CASSELAGGINEQFF.

The V and J genes are TRBV27 and TRBJ2-1; 14 nucleotides line up with TRBD2. Germline V lookup: CDR1 MNHEY, CDR2 SMNVEV (reference sequence). Trimming cost V 6 bases and J 10 bases; bases outside gene matches: 11. The CDR3 sequence is 16 residues long. The chain's CDR3 is CASSSETSGGAKEQFF. The DNA of the CDR3 is TGTGCCAGCAGCTCCGAGACTAGCGGGGGGGCCAAGGAGCAGTTCTTC.

As to this clone: This specimen includes other DNA sequences encoding the same CDR3. The CDR3 here is CASSQAGNEQFF. The CDR3 nucleotides read TGCGCCAGCAGCCAAGCGGGCAATGAGCAGTTCTTC. This sequence joins TRBV4-1 and TRBJ2-1; D gene unclear. CDR1 and CDR2 (germline): MGHRA, YSYEKL. V shed 1 base and J shed 6 bases, with 4 bases lying between them. The CDR3 length is 12 residues.

This sequence joins TRBV6-6 and TRBJ2-7; 7 positions agree with TRBD1. This CDR3 comprises 13 residues. Trimming cost V 5 bases and J 6 bases; bases outside gene matches: 7. Germline V gives CDR1 MNHNY, CDR2 SVGAGI (reference sequence). The CDR3 loop reads CASSRRQGGEQYF. Written as DNA, the CDR3 is TGTGCCAGCAGTCGTCGACAGGGCGGCGAGCAGTACTTC.

The chain is built from TRBV18 and TRBJ1-2, with TRBD1 as a possible D gene (5 bases). Trimming took off 3 bases at V and 8 bases at J, with 19 bases between the two ends. The CDR3 contains 15 residues. Germline V gives CDR1 KGHSH, CDR2 LQKENI. The CDR3 reads CASSPRTLQSYGYTF. For the CDR3, the DNA is TGTGCCAGCTCACCTCGGACACTTCAGTCGTACGGCTACACCTTC.

V gene TRBV5-1 combines with J gene TRBJ2-3; TRBD2 matches 14 bases. The CDR3 loop spans 15 amino acids. CDR1 is SGHRS, CDR2 YFSETQ, per germline. Germline trimming cut 6 bases from V and 6 bases from J; bases unmatched to any gene: 6. This CDR3 reads CASTGLAGGSDTQYF. The CDR3 DNA follows: TGCGCCAGCACCGGACTAGCGGGGGGATCGGATACGCAGTATTTT.

This chain links TRBV10-3 with TRBJ1-5; 7 bases fit TRBD1. With 6 bases clipped from V and 1 base from J, the junction kept 3 bases outside the gene matches. From germline, CDR1 is ENHRY and CDR2 SYGVKD. The length of the CDR3 is 14 residues. CDR3 bases: TGTGCCATCAGAGCGACAGGGAGCAATCAGCCCCAGCATTTT. Its protein is CAIRATGSNQPQHF.

The V gene is TRBV10-3, the J gene TRBJ2-1, with 7 bases matching TRBD1. Germline V lookup: CDR1 ENHRY, CDR2 SYGVKD. CDR3 length equals 14 residues. The V gene end was trimmed by 7 bases and the J gene end by 4 bases; junction bases not matched to a gene: 7. CDR3 protein: CAIKQQGPYNEQFF. For the CDR3, the DNA is TGTGCCATCAAACAACAGGGGCCATACAATGAGCAGTTCTTC.

The CDR3 is CASKDSTRGPRPQHF. CDR3 in DNA: TGTGCCAGCAAGGACAGTACGAGGGGGCCGAGGCCCCAGCATTTT. This chain joins TRBV5-8 and TRBJ1-5, with TRBD1 matching over 7 bases. The V gene's germline CDR1 is SGHTS and CDR2 YDEGEE. This CDR3 has 15 residues. The V and J ends lost 6 bases and 9 bases, in that order; junction bases with no gene match: 15.

The chain is built from TRBV2 and TRBJ1-2, with 7 bases identical to TRBD1. With 10 bases clipped from V and 4 bases from J, the junction kept 15 bases outside the gene matches. The CDR3 spans 15 residues. Looked up from germline, CDR1 is SNHLY and CDR2 is FYNNEI. CDR3 sequence (DNA): TGTGCCACACCCTCATCACAGGGGTTCCCCTATGGCTACACCTTC. Translating it yields CATPSSQGFPYGYTF.